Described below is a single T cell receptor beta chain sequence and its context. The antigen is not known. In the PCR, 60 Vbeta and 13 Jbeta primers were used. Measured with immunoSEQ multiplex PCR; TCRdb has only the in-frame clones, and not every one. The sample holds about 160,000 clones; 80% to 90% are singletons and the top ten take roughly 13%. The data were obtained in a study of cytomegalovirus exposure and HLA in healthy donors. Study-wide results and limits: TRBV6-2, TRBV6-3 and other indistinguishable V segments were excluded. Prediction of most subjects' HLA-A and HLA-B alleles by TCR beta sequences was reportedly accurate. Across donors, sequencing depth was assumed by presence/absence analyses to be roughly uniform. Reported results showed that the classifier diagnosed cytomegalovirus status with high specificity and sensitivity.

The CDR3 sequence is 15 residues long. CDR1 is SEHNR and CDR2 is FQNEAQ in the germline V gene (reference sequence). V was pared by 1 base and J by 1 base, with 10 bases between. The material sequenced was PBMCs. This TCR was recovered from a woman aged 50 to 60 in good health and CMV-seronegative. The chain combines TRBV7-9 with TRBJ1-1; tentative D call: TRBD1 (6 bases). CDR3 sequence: CASSLETGTNTEAFF. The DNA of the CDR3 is TGTGCCAGCAGCTTAGAGACAGGTACGAACACTGAAGCTTTCTTT. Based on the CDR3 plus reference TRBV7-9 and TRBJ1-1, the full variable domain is DTGVSQNPRHKITKRGQNVTFRCDPISEHNRLYWYRQTLGQGPEFLTYFQNEAQLEKSRLLSDRFSAERPKGSFSTLEIQRTEQGDSAMYLCASSLETGTNTEAFFGQGTRLTVV.